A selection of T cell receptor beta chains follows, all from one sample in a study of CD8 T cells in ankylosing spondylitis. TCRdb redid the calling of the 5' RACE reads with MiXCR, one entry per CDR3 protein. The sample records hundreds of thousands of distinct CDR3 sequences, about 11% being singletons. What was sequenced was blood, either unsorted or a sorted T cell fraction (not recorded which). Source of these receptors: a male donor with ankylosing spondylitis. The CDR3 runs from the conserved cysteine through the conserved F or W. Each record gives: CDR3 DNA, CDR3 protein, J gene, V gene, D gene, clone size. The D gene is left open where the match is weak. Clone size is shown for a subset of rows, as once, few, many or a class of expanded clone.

TGTGCCAGCAGCTTAGGGCAGTGGGGAGAGACCCAGTACTTC | CASSLGQWGETQYF | TRBJ2-5 | TRBV7-2 | NA | few
TGCAGTGCTACCAGGGGGCTAGGAGACACTGAAGCTTTCTTT | CSATRGLGDTEAFF | TRBJ1-1 | TRBV20-1 | TRBD1 | NA
TGTGCCAGCAGCGCCTTAACCGGGACAGGGGGCTACGAGCAGTACTTC | CASSALTGTGGYEQYF | TRBJ2-7 | TRBV11-2 | TRBD1 | few
TGTGCCAGCAGTTTGGACAGCGGGGGGTCCAATGAGCAGTTCTTC | CASSLDSGGSNEQFF | TRBJ2-1 | TRBV12-3/TRBV12-4 | TRBD2 | many
TGCGCCAGCAGCTCTCTCGGGACAGACGGGAATGAGCAGTTCTTC | CASSSLGTDGNEQFF | TRBJ2-1 | TRBV5-1 | TRBD1 | NA
TGTGCCAGCAGTTTCTCGCCTTATCGGGGCTACACCTTC | CASSFSPYRGYTF | TRBJ1-2 | TRBV7-2 | NA | few
TGTGCCAGCAGCCAGACTTTTAGGGGGGGAGTATCAGATACGCAGTATTTT | CASSQTFRGGVSDTQYF | TRBJ2-3 | TRBV3-1 | NA | many
TGTGCCGCGGCAGTATCCTACGAGCAGTACTTC | CAAAVSYEQYF | TRBJ2-7 | TRBV2 | NA | NA
TGCGCCAGCAGCCTAATGGGGGTGCAAGGTCAGCCCCAGCATTTT | CASSLMGVQGQPQHF | TRBJ1-5 | TRBV5-1 | NA | NA
TGTGCCATCAGGGGACAGACTTGGAACACTGAAGCTTTCTTT | CAIRGQTWNTEAFF | TRBJ1-1 | TRBV10-3 | TRBD1 | NA
TGTGCCAGCAGCTTAGTTGGGACTAGCGGGATCGAGACCCAGTACTTC | CASSLVGTSGIETQYF | TRBJ2-5 | TRBV7-2 | TRBD2 | NA
TGTGCCACCAGTGACCAGACGGCTACCGTGGAAAAACTGTTTTTT | CATSDQTATVEKLFF | TRBJ1-4 | TRBV24-1 | NA | once
TGCGCCAGCAGCTTGTTGCCAGGGGTGGAGACCCAGTACTTC | CASSLLPGVETQYF | TRBJ2-5 | TRBV5-1 | NA | few
TGTGCCACCAGCAGAGATGGCAAACAGCCCCAGCATTTT | CATSRDGKQPQHF | TRBJ1-5 | TRBV15 | NA | few
TGCGCCAGCAGCTTGGCGGCGACGAGCTCTGGGGCCAACGTCCTGACTTTC | CASSLAATSSGANVLTF | TRBJ2-6 | TRBV5-1 | NA | NA
TGTGCCATCAGTGAGTCTAGGCTACCTAGCACAGATACGCAGTATTTT | CAISESRLPSTDTQYF | TRBJ2-3 | TRBV10-3 | NA | many
TGCAGTGCTAGAGATCCCGCGGGAGCGAGCGGGGAGCTGTTTTTT | CSARDPAGASGELFF | TRBJ2-2 | TRBV20-1 | TRBD2 | NA
TGTGCCAGCAGCTTAGGAGCGGCAAACTACAATGAGCAGTTCTTC | CASSLGAANYNEQFF | TRBJ2-1 | TRBV11-2 | NA | few
TGCAGTGCTAGAGTGGATTCGGGAAGCAATGAGCAGTTCTTC | CSARVDSGSNEQFF | TRBJ2-1 | TRBV20-1 | NA | few
TGCAGCGTTGAGGGCGCGGGGGCTACAGATACGCAGTATTTT | CSVEGAGATDTQYF | TRBJ2-3 | TRBV29-1 | NA | NA
TGCGCCAGCAGCTTGGAGGCACTTACCGGGGAGCTGTTTTTT | CASSLEALTGELFF | TRBJ2-2 | TRBV5-1 | NA | few
TGTGCCAGCAGTCGGCCAATCGGGAATCAGCCCCAGCATTTT | CASSRPIGNQPQHF | TRBJ1-5 | TRBV6-2/TRBV6-3 | NA | few
TGTGCCATCCCTGACAGGAGCAATAACTATGGCTACACCTTC | CAIPDRSNNYGYTF | TRBJ1-2 | TRBV5-4 | NA | many
TGTGCCAGCTCACCCTTTGCGACAGGGTTGAGCTCCTACGAGCAGTACTTC | CASSPFATGLSSYEQYF | TRBJ2-7 | TRBV18 | TRBD1 | NA
TGTGCCAGCAGTGACTCGGAGACCCAGTACTTC | CASSDSETQYF | TRBJ2-5 | TRBV2 | NA | NA
TGTGCCAGCAGCTTGGGGGGGCCCTTAAAGACCCAGTACTTC | CASSLGGPLKTQYF | TRBJ2-5 | TRBV5-5 | NA | few
TGCAGTGCTAGGGTAGCGGGCTCCTACAATGAGCAGTTCTTC | CSARVAGSYNEQFF | TRBJ2-1 | TRBV20-1 | TRBD2 | few
TGTGCCAGCAGCTTCATTAGCACTGAAGTTTTCTTT | CASSFISTEVFF | TRBJ1-1 | TRBV7-6 | NA | NA
TGTGCCAGCAGCGTAGGGGGGACAGCCGACTACGAGCAGTACTTC | CASSVGGTADYEQYF | TRBJ2-7 | TRBV9 | TRBD1 | few
TGTGCCAGCAGTTTATCGTGGGGGGGGACAGTTAACTTC | CASSLSWGGTVNF | TRBJ2-7 | TRBV28 | NA | few
TGTGCCAGCAGCTACCAGGATTCTTTTAATTCACCCCTCCACTTT | CASSYQDSFNSPLHF | TRBJ1-6 | TRBV7-2 | NA | NA
TGTGCCAGTAGTATCCCACTGGGACTAGCGGGACAAGAGACCCAGTACTTC | CASSIPLGLAGQETQYF | TRBJ2-5 | TRBV19 | TRBD2 | NA
TGTGCCAGCAGAAAACCGGGACAGGGCTACGAGCAGTACTTC | CASRKPGQGYEQYF | TRBJ2-7 | TRBV28 | TRBD1 | few
TGCAGTGCTAGAGATCCCAGACAGGGAAGGACAGATACGCAGTATTTT | CSARDPRQGRTDTQYF | TRBJ2-3 | TRBV20-1 | TRBD1 | NA
TGTGCCACACAGGGTTTTGCCAATGAGCAGTTCTTC | CATQGFANEQFF | TRBJ2-1 | TRBV6-6 | NA | few
TGCAGCGTTGGACAGGTCCTGAACACTGAAGCTTTCTTT | CSVGQVLNTEAFF | TRBJ1-1 | TRBV29-1 | NA | many
TGTGCCATCAGTGAGTCCCCCCGGGACAGGCAAGAGACCCAGTACTTC | CAISESPRDRQETQYF | TRBJ2-5 | TRBV10-3 | TRBD1 | few
TGCGCCAGCAGCCCACGTCCGGGTCGGGGCACAGATACGCAGTATTTT | CASSPRPGRGTDTQYF | TRBJ2-3 | TRBV5-1 | NA | NA
TGCAGTGTCCTGAGGGGGACTCAGTACGAGCAGTACTTC | CSVLRGTQYEQYF | TRBJ2-7 | TRBV20-1 | NA | few
TGTGCCACCAGCAGAGTACTAGCGGAGGGCACAGATACGCAGTATTTT | CATSRVLAEGTDTQYF | TRBJ2-3 | TRBV15 | TRBD2 | NA
TGCGCCAGCAGCTTGGAGGCAGCCTCTAGCACAGATACGCAGTATTTT | CASSLEAASSTDTQYF | TRBJ2-3 | TRBV5-1 | NA | many
TGCGCCAGCAGCTCCACCGGGACAGGGTTTGGCAATGAGCAGTTCTTC | CASSSTGTGFGNEQFF | TRBJ2-1 | TRBV5-1 | TRBD1 | NA